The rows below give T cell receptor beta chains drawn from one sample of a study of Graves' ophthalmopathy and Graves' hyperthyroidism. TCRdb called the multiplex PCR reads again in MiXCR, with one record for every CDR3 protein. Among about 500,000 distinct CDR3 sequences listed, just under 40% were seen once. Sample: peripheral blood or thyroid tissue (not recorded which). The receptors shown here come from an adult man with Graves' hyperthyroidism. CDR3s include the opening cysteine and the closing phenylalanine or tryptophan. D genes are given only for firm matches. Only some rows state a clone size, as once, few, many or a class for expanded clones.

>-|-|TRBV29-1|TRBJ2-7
CSVVGISYEQYF
TGCAGCGTCGTCGGGATCAGCTACGAGCAGTACTTC
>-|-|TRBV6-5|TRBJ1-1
CASSYRGWNTEAFF
TGTGCCAGCAGTTACAGGGGGTGGAACACTGAAGCTTTCTTT
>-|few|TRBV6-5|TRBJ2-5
CASSFGPFAETQYF
TGTGCCAGCAGTTTCGGACCATTTGCAGAGACCCAGTACTTC
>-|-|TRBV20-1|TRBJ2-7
CSARGQAYEQYF
TGCAGTGCTAGAGGACAGGCATACGAGCAGTACTTC
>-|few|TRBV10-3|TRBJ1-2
CAISESNGREAGYTF
TGTGCCATCAGTGAGTCCAATGGCCGGGAAGCTGGCTACACCTTC
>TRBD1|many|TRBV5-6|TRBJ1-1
CASRTGTGGTEAFF
TGTGCCAGCAGGACCGGGACAGGGGGCACTGAAGCTTTCTTT
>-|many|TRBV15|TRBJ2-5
CATSRDAGNQETQYF
TGTGCCACCAGCAGAGATGCGGGGAACCAAGAGACCCAGTACTTC
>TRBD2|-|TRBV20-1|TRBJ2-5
CGARLEAGTTQYF
TGCGGTGCTAGACTTGAGGCCGGGACTACGCAGTACTTC
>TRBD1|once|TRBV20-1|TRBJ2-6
CSASLGTGEPGANVLTF
TGCAGTGCCTCCCTCGGGACAGGGGAACCTGGGGCCAACGTCCTGACTTTC
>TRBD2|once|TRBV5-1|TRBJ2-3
CASSNRLAGGADTQYF
TGCGCCAGCAGCAACCGACTAGCGGGAGGGGCAGATACGCAGTATTTT
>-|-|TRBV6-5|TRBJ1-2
CASSYAFQGTGYTF
TGTGCCAGCAGTTACGCTTTTCAGGGGACTGGCTACACCTTC